What follows are 11 T cell receptor beta chains derived from one specimen sequenced in a study of cytomegalovirus exposure and HLA in healthy donors (dated by TCRdb to the late 2010s). Library construction relied on the immunoSEQ multiplex PCR assay. For the multiplex PCR, a mixture combining 60 forward primers for TCR Vbeta segments and 13 reverse primers for TCR Jbeta segments was used. In its TCRdb copy, this immuneACCESS table keeps in-frame sequences only and misses some clones. Where compared with another copy, unresolved V genes explain less than half of these, and the others have no known cause. The table of this sample itemizes just under 80,000 clones. The top ten clonotypes cover less than 5% of the sample. Material: PBMCs. These receptor sequences come from a man younger than 35 in good health and CMV-seropositive.

The J gene is TRBJ1-6, the V gene TRBV9; TRBD1 matches at 7 bases. This CDR3 spans 15 amino acids. The V segment lost 2 bases and the J segment 5 bases; nucleotides outside the gene matches: 4. In germline, CDR1 is SGDLS, CDR2 YYNGEE. Here the CDR3 DNA reads TGTGCCAGCAGCGTTTCAGGGGGTAATAATTCACCCCTCCACTTT. Its protein product is CASSVSGGNNSPLHF.

The chain is built from TRBV6-5 and TRBJ1-5; D is ambiguous. Germline lookup yields CDR1 MNHEY and CDR2 SVGAGI. With 4 bases removed from V and 1 base from J, the gap between germline ends came to 5 bases. This CDR3 comprises 13 residues. This chain's CDR3 is CASSSFSNQPQHF. The CDR3 DNA reads TGTGCCAGCAGTTCCTTCAGCAATCAGCCCCAGCATTTT.

V usage is TRBV9 and J usage is TRBJ2-7, with 8 bases lining up with TRBD2. Germline trimming cut 2 bases from V and 3 bases from J; bases unmatched to any gene: 13. In germline, CDR1 is SGDLS, CDR2 YYNGEE. This CDR3 contains 17 residues. CDR3 in DNA: TGTGCCAGCAGCGTTTCCGTAGGCACTAGCGGCAACTACGAGCAGTACTTC. Translated: CASSVSVGTSGNYEQYF.

The rearrangement joins TRBV4-1 to TRBJ1-1, with D possibly being TRBD1 (5 bases). The CDR3 is made up of 14 amino acids. V gave up 4 bases and J gave up 4 bases, with 13 bases separating them. Germline V CDR1 and CDR2: MGHRA, YSYEKL. This CDR3 is CASSLQGEFTEAFF. CDR3 sequence (DNA): TGCGCCAGCAGCCTTCAGGGTGAGTTCACTGAAGCTTTCTTT.

The V and J genes are TRBV10-3 and TRBJ2-1; TRBD2 matches 8 bases. The CDR3 consists of 12 residues. V lost 2 bases and J lost 14; bases outside the gene matches: 5. Germline CDR1 reads ENHRY; CDR2 reads SYGVKD. For the CDR3, the DNA is TGTGCCATCAGTGAGCAGGGGACTAGTGAGTTCTTC. This translates into CAISEQGTSEFF.

This rearrangement joins TRBV30 to TRBJ1-1, with D tentatively TRBD1 (5 bases). The CDR3 sequence is 11 residues long. V lost 1 base and J lost 7, with 7 bases in between. Per the germline V gene, CDR1 is GTSNPN and CDR2 is SVGIG (reference sequence). The CDR3 sequence: CAWSETVEAFF. CDR3 bases: TGTGCCTGGAGTGAGACAGTTGAAGCTTTCTTT.

The rearrangement links TRBV29-1 to TRBJ1-2, with 10 bases matching TRBD1. The junction had 9 bases not matched to a gene; V was cut back by 7 bases and J by 4 bases. Germline CDR1 is SQVTM and CDR2 is ANQGSEA. CDR3 length equals 14 residues. Written as DNA, the CDR3 is TGCAGCGCAGAACCGGGACAGGGGAGCTATGGCTACACCTTC. Translation gives CSAEPGQGSYGYTF.

The chain is built from TRBV9 and TRBJ1-6; possibly TRBD1 for D (6 bases). The CDR3 is 15 residues long. Germline assignment: CDR1 SGDLS and CDR2 YYNGEE. V was trimmed by 2 bases and J by 4 bases, leaving 10 bases between them. The CDR3 protein is CASSVTGLYNSPLHF. The CDR3 nucleotides are TGTGCCAGCAGCGTGACAGGTCTATATAATTCACCCCTCCACTTT. The full variable domain, completed using reference TRBV9 and TRBJ1-6, is DSGVTQTPKHLITATGQRVTLRCSPRSGDLSVYWYQQSLDQGLQFLIQYYNGEERAKGNILERFSAQQFPDLHSELNLSSLELGDSALYFCASSVTGLYNSPLHFGNGTRLTVT.

J is TRBJ2-3 and V is TRBV28; no definite D call. CDR1 MDHEN and CDR2 SYDVKM come from the germline V gene. V lost 4 bases to trimming and J lost 3 bases, with 14 bases between them. The CDR3 is made up of 15 amino acids. The CDR3 sequence is CASSSLVLITDTQYF. The CDR3 coding sequence is TGTGCCAGCAGTTCCCTGGTCCTAATAACAGATACGCAGTATTTT.

V gene TRBV4-2 combines with J gene TRBJ2-3; the match to TRBD2 covers 12 bases. The CDR3 loop spans 18 amino acids. Per germline, CDR1 LGHNA and CDR2 YNFKEQ. The junction had 7 bases not matched to a gene; V was cut back by 0 bases and J by 3 bases. The CDR3 here is CASSQDFELAGGTDTQYF. CDR3 nucleotides: TGTGCCAGCAGCCAAGATTTCGAGCTAGCGGGGGGGACAGATACGCAGTATTTT.

The chain carries TRBV11-3 and TRBJ2-1, with 9 bases fitting TRBD2. The CDR3 totals 15 residues. V trimming: 1 base; J trimming: 8 bases; junction bases outside the gene matches: 6. Per germline, CDR1 SGHNT and CDR2 YENEEA. The CDR3 protein is CASSLGLLAGHEQFF. CDR3 coding DNA: TGTGCCAGCAGCTTAGGTCTCCTAGCGGGACATGAGCAGTTCTTC.